These T cell receptor beta chains were read from a single sample in a study of T cell clonotyping in hematopoietic cell transplantation. Profiling relied on immunoSEQ multiplex PCR, and the TCRdb table lists in-frame clones only, not all of them. The data contain under 20,000 clones, approximately 80% of them singletons. The source was peripheral blood mononuclear cells, collected before stem cell transplant. These TCRs come from a man in his 60s with acute myeloid leukemia. Some clones in this sample may be carry-over from other donors' samples. Each CDR3 is given with its conserved first and last residue. Each record gives: CDR3 DNA, CDR3 protein, V gene, clone size, J gene, D gene. The D gene is left open where the match is weak. The listing skips clone size in some rows; elsewhere it reads once, few, many or a size class.

DNA: TGTGCCAGCAGCGCTGACAGGGCTTTCTACAATGAGCAGTTCTTC; CDR3: CASSADRAFYNEQFF; V: TRBV11-3; size: .; J: TRBJ2-1; D: TRBD1
DNA: TGTGCCAGCAGCGTAGGGGGACTAGCCGATCTGACCTACAATGAGCAGTTCTTC; CDR3: CASSVGGLADLTYNEQFF; V: TRBV9; size: .; J: TRBJ2-1; D: TRBD2
DNA: TGTGCCAGCAGTTTAGGGACAGGGGTGTCCTACGAGCAGTACTTC; CDR3: CASSLGTGVSYEQYF; V: TRBV27; size: .; J: TRBJ2-7; D: TRBD1
DNA: TGTGCCAGCAGCGCCCAGGGTCTCAATCAGCCCCAGCATTTT; CDR3: CASSAQGLNQPQHF; V: TRBV11-3; size: .; J: TRBJ1-5; D: .
DNA: TGTGCCAGCAGCGACCGGGACAGGGGAGTTTCGCACTATGGCTACACCTTC; CDR3: CASSDRDRGVSHYGYTF; V: TRBV13; size: .; J: TRBJ1-2; D: TRBD1
DNA: TGTGCCAGTAATCAAGGGACAGGGTTAACCTATGGCTACACCTTC; CDR3: CASNQGTGLTYGYTF; V: TRBV19; size: .; J: TRBJ1-2; D: TRBD1
DNA: TGTGCCAGCAGTCCAGACCCCGGGGGTGAGGACGAGCAGTACTTC; CDR3: CASSPDPGGEDEQYF; V: TRBV27; size: .; J: TRBJ2-7; D: .
DNA: TGCGCCAGCAGCCAAGCGTACAGGGGGCGCACTGAAGCTTTCTTT; CDR3: CASSQAYRGRTEAFF; V: TRBV4-1; size: few; J: TRBJ1-1; D: TRBD1
DNA: TGTGCCAGCAGCTCGTCTGCGAGCTCCTACAATGAGCAGTTCTTC; CDR3: CASSSSASSYNEQFF; V: TRBV7-2; size: .; J: TRBJ2-1; D: .
DNA: TGTGCCAGTAGTCCCGGAGGCCTAGCGGGGGAAGAGACCCAGTACTTC; CDR3: CASSPGGLAGEETQYF; V: TRBV19; size: .; J: TRBJ2-5; D: TRBD2
DNA: TGTGCCAGTGCCGCTAATAAGAACTATGGCTACACCTTC; CDR3: CASAANKNYGYTF; V: TRBV6-5; size: .; J: TRBJ1-2; D: .
DNA: TGTGCCTGGAGCGACACGGGTCGGGGCTACACCTTC; CDR3: CAWSDTGRGYTF; V: TRBV30; size: .; J: TRBJ1-2; D: .
DNA: TGCGCCAGCAGCTTGCTATCGCACCTGGAGTCTGGAAACACCATATATTTT; CDR3: CASSLLSHLESGNTIYF; V: TRBV5-1; size: .; J: TRBJ1-3; D: .
DNA: TGCGCCAGCAGCCAAGAGTGGCGCAGGGACCATGAGCAGTTCTTC; CDR3: CASSQEWRRDHEQFF; V: TRBV4-3; size: .; J: TRBJ2-1; D: .
DNA: TGTGCCAGCAGCCAAGTTGCAGGGGCGGATGGCTACACCTTC; CDR3: CASSQVAGADGYTF; V: TRBV14; size: .; J: TRBJ1-2; D: .
DNA: TGTGCCAGCAGCGGGGAGGGACAGTACTCCTACAATGAGCAGTTCTTC; CDR3: CASSGEGQYSYNEQFF; V: TRBV9; size: .; J: TRBJ2-1; D: .
DNA: TGTGCCGTGTCCCAAGGACTAGCTCACGAGCAGTACTTC; CDR3: CAVSQGLAHEQYF; V: TRBV10-3; size: .; J: TRBJ2-7; D: TRBD2
DNA: TGTGCCAGCAGCGTAGGGCGGGGGTCCTACGAGCAGTACTTC; CDR3: CASSVGRGSYEQYF; V: TRBV9; size: .; J: TRBJ2-7; D: TRBD2
DNA: TGTGCCAGTAGACAGGACTCGAGCTCCTACAATGAGCAGTTCTTC; CDR3: CASRQDSSSYNEQFF; V: TRBV19; size: .; J: TRBJ2-1; D: .
DNA: TGCAGTGCTGGGGGACTACAGTACTTC; CDR3: CSAGGLQYF; V: TRBV20-1; size: .; J: TRBJ2-5; D: TRBD2
DNA: TGTGCCAGCAGCGTATCCACGGCGACCACTGAAGCTTTCTTT; CDR3: CASSVSTATTEAFF; V: TRBV7-2; size: once; J: TRBJ1-1; D: .
DNA: TGTGCCAGCAGCCTGGGACAGGGGGCAATTTCACCCCTCCACTTT; CDR3: CASSLGQGAISPLHF; V: TRBV14; size: .; J: TRBJ1-6; D: TRBD1
DNA: TGCGCCAGCAGCTTGTTGTCTGCGAGCACAGATACGCAGTATTTT; CDR3: CASSLLSASTDTQYF; V: TRBV5-1; size: few; J: TRBJ2-3; D: .
DNA: TGTGCCAGCAGCTTACCTAGCGGGGGGCGGGCGCAGTATTTT; CDR3: CASSLPSGGRAQYF; V: TRBV7-2; size: .; J: TRBJ2-3; D: TRBD2
DNA: TGTGCCAGCGATGGACGGAGCCTCGGGGGAGCCCAGCATTTT; CDR3: CASDGRSLGGAQHF; V: TRBV6-1; size: .; J: TRBJ1-5; D: .
DNA: TGTGCCAGCAGCTACCGTCCGGGGAGGGAGACCCAGTACTTC; CDR3: CASSYRPGRETQYF; V: TRBV11-1; size: .; J: TRBJ2-5; D: .
DNA: TGTGCCAGCAGCGGTCTCGGTACGCAGTATTTT; CDR3: CASSGLGTQYF; V: TRBV9; size: .; J: TRBJ2-3; D: .
DNA: TGTGCCAGCAGCCGTACTAGCGGGGACAACTACGAGCAGTACTTC; CDR3: CASSRTSGDNYEQYF; V: TRBV4-2; size: .; J: TRBJ2-7; D: TRBD2
DNA: TGTGCCAGCCTCATGGGGGCTAGCGGGAGGACTGAGCAGTTCTTC; CDR3: CASLMGASGRTEQFF; V: TRBV7-8; size: .; J: TRBJ2-1; D: TRBD2
DNA: TGTGCCTGGAGTCTGGGACAGGTCGGCGAGCAGTACTTC; CDR3: CAWSLGQVGEQYF; V: TRBV30; size: .; J: TRBJ2-7; D: TRBD1
DNA: TGTGCCAGTAGGCAGGGACAGGGGGCGATCGGCAAAAACATTCAGTACTTC; CDR3: CASRQGQGAIGKNIQYF; V: TRBV19; size: once; J: TRBJ2-4; D: TRBD1
DNA: TGTGCCAGCAGCGCCCGCTGGGAGGCCTACGAGCAGTACTTC; CDR3: CASSARWEAYEQYF; V: TRBV9; size: few; J: TRBJ2-7; D: .
DNA: TGTGCCAGCAGCGTCGTAGGGGGTCAGCCCCAGCATTTT; CDR3: CASSVVGGQPQHF; V: TRBV7-9; size: .; J: TRBJ1-5; D: .